These T cell receptor beta chains were read from a single sample in a study of CD8 T cells in ankylosing spondylitis. From the 5' RACE reads, TCRdb called clonotypes with MiXCR, one entry per CDR3 protein. Here the sample spans under 300,000 distinct CDR3 sequences, about 10% being singletons. Sequenced: blood, either unsorted or a sorted T cell fraction (not recorded which). These receptors came from a male donor with ankylosing spondylitis or in good health (not recorded which). The CDR3 runs from the conserved cysteine through the conserved F or W. Each record gives: clone size, V gene, J gene, D gene, CDR3 DNA, CDR3 protein. The D gene is left open where the match is weak. Clone sizes are given selectively: once, few, many, or a class where the clone is expanded.

abundance: -; v_gene: TRBV5-4; j_gene: TRBJ2-5; d_gene: TRBD2; CDR3nt: TGTGCCAGCAGCTCACCTCCGACTAGCGGGGCAGCCAGGGGGACCCAGTACTTC; CDR3aa: CASSSPPTSGAARGTQYF
abundance: many; v_gene: TRBV12-3/TRBV12-4; j_gene: TRBJ1-5; d_gene: TRBD1; CDR3nt: TGTGCCAGCAGGGGACAGGGGGATCTTCAGCCCCAGCATTTT; CDR3aa: CASRGQGDLQPQHF
abundance: many; v_gene: TRBV12-3/TRBV12-4; j_gene: TRBJ2-1; d_gene: TRBD2; CDR3nt: TGTGCCAGCAGTATGGCTAGCGGCGATATATACAATGAGCAGTTCTTC; CDR3aa: CASSMASGDIYNEQFF
abundance: many; v_gene: TRBV2; j_gene: TRBJ2-1; d_gene: -; CDR3nt: TGTGCCAGCAGTGTACGGAGCTCCTACAATGAGCAGTTCTTC; CDR3aa: CASSVRSSYNEQFF
abundance: many; v_gene: TRBV5-1; j_gene: TRBJ2-3; d_gene: -; CDR3nt: TGCGCCAGCAGCTTGAATGGGGGTTTTCTGGATACGCAGTATTTT; CDR3aa: CASSLNGGFLDTQYF
abundance: -; v_gene: TRBV28; j_gene: TRBJ2-7; d_gene: TRBD2; CDR3nt: TGTGCCAGCAGTTTACCTAGCGGCTGGCACGAGCAGTACTTC; CDR3aa: CASSLPSGWHEQYF
abundance: many; v_gene: TRBV4-1; j_gene: TRBJ2-1; d_gene: -; CDR3nt: TGCGCCAGCAGCCCCGCAGGGACGGCCTACAATGAGCAGTTCTTC; CDR3aa: CASSPAGTAYNEQFF
abundance: few; v_gene: TRBV12-3/TRBV12-4; j_gene: TRBJ1-1; d_gene: -; CDR3nt: TGTGCCAGCAACTCAGGCGTTGGGGCAGTTGAAGCTTTCTTT; CDR3aa: CASNSGVGAVEAFF
abundance: many; v_gene: TRBV5-1; j_gene: TRBJ2-4; d_gene: -; CDR3nt: TGCGCCAGCAGCTTGGCCGTTGCAAACATTCAGTACTTC; CDR3aa: CASSLAVANIQYF
abundance: few; v_gene: TRBV5-1; j_gene: TRBJ2-7; d_gene: -; CDR3nt: TGCGCCAGCAGCTACATTAAGATCAGGCCCGAATACTACGAGCAGTACTTC; CDR3aa: CASSYIKIRPEYYEQYF
abundance: many; v_gene: TRBV15; j_gene: TRBJ2-2; d_gene: TRBD1; CDR3nt: TGTGCCACCAGCAGACAGGGGGCGCTTCGACCCGGGGAGCTGTTTTTT; CDR3aa: CATSRQGALRPGELFF
abundance: many; v_gene: TRBV7-3; j_gene: TRBJ2-5; d_gene: -; CDR3nt: TGTGCCAGCAGCCGTGGGTACCAAGAGACCCAGTACTTC; CDR3aa: CASSRGYQETQYF
abundance: -; v_gene: TRBV7-3; j_gene: TRBJ1-1; d_gene: -; CDR3nt: TGTGCCAGCAGCTTAGACGGGACGAACACTGAAGCTTTCTTT; CDR3aa: CASSLDGTNTEAFF
abundance: many; v_gene: TRBV7-8; j_gene: TRBJ2-3; d_gene: TRBD2; CDR3nt: TGTGCCAGCAGCCAAGGGTGGCGGGAGGGCCCTCGGGGCACAGATACGCAGTATTTT; CDR3aa: CASSQGWREGPRGTDTQYF
abundance: many; v_gene: TRBV4-2; j_gene: TRBJ2-2; d_gene: -; CDR3nt: TGTGCCAGCAGCCAAGCTAGCCGGATCGCCGGGGAGCTGTTTTTT; CDR3aa: CASSQASRIAGELFF
abundance: many; v_gene: TRBV11-2; j_gene: TRBJ2-4; d_gene: -; CDR3nt: TGTGCCAGCAGACAGACGCCCAGGGTCGGGAACATTCAGTACTTC; CDR3aa: CASRQTPRVGNIQYF
abundance: many; v_gene: TRBV12-3/TRBV12-4; j_gene: TRBJ2-7; d_gene: -; CDR3nt: TGTGCCAGCAGTTTTTTAGGAGGGGGGCAACGAAGGGGCGAGCAGTACTTC; CDR3aa: CASSFLGGGQRRGEQYF
abundance: many; v_gene: TRBV5-1; j_gene: TRBJ2-1; d_gene: TRBD2; CDR3nt: TGCGCCAGCAGCGTAAGCGGGGGGGCACACAATGAGCAGTTCTTC; CDR3aa: CASSVSGGAHNEQFF
abundance: -; v_gene: TRBV10-2; j_gene: TRBJ2-6; d_gene: -; CDR3nt: TGCGCGGGACACGCCTCTGGGGCCAACGTCCTGACTTTC; CDR3aa: CAGHASGANVLTF
abundance: many; v_gene: TRBV20-1; j_gene: TRBJ1-4; d_gene: -; CDR3nt: TGCAGTGCTAGTTCAAACCCGGCCACGGAAAAACTGTTTTTT; CDR3aa: CSASSNPATEKLFF
abundance: many; v_gene: TRBV5-1; j_gene: TRBJ1-1; d_gene: -; CDR3nt: TGCGCCAGCAGCTTGGAGGGTGGGTCAGGGGACAAAGCTTTCTTT; CDR3aa: CASSLEGGSGDKAFF
abundance: many; v_gene: TRBV5-1; j_gene: TRBJ2-1; d_gene: -; CDR3nt: TGCGCCAGCAGCTTCCGGACAGTCTCAAGCTCCTACAATGAGCAGTTCTTC; CDR3aa: CASSFRTVSSSYNEQFF
abundance: -; v_gene: TRBV3-1; j_gene: TRBJ2-5; d_gene: TRBD2; CDR3nt: TGTGCCAGCAGCCTGGCTTTAGCGGGAGTAGGAGAGACCCAGTACTTC; CDR3aa: CASSLALAGVGETQYF
abundance: many; v_gene: TRBV12-3/TRBV12-4; j_gene: TRBJ2-1; d_gene: -; CDR3nt: TGTGCCAGCAGTTTAAGGGAAAGAATCGCCTACAATGAGCAGTTCTTC; CDR3aa: CASSLRERIAYNEQFF
abundance: many; v_gene: TRBV12-3/TRBV12-4; j_gene: TRBJ1-5; d_gene: TRBD1; CDR3nt: TGTGCCAGCAGTCCGGGACAGGGGATACATCAGCCCCAGCATTTT; CDR3aa: CASSPGQGIHQPQHF
abundance: many; v_gene: TRBV5-1; j_gene: TRBJ1-2; d_gene: -; CDR3nt: TGCGCCAGCAGCTTGGATAGACGCGGTGGCTACACCTTC; CDR3aa: CASSLDRRGGYTF
abundance: many; v_gene: TRBV10-3; j_gene: TRBJ2-7; d_gene: TRBD1; CDR3nt: TGTGCCATCAATCCCGGGACAGAAGCCTACGAGCAGTACTTC; CDR3aa: CAINPGTEAYEQYF